Below, one T cell receptor (beta chain) is given with its context. Its antigen is still unknown. The data originate from a study of shared clonotypes between healthy human individuals. The protocol was immunoSEQ multiplex PCR, while the TCRdb copy is restricted to in-frame clones and leaves out a portion. The sample records about 2.2 million clones, roughly 93% being singletons. Findings of the study overall: The study generally estimated greater richness for naive than memory subsets. Naive CD4 clonotypes overlapped across several donors at roughly 5.1%.

Naive CD8 cells were CD45RO-negative, positively selected for CCR7, excluding terminally differentiated effector memory CD45RA+ cells. Germline assignment: CDR1 MNHEY and CDR2 SMNVEV (reference sequence). With 8 bases removed from V and 14 bases from J, the gap between germline ends came to 19 bases. This CDR3 has 12 residues. The V call is TRBV27, the J call TRBJ2-1; D is tentatively TRBD1 or TRBD2 (5 bases each). Sequencing was carried out using naive CD8+ T cells from PBMCs. This TCR was recovered from a man younger than 35 in good health. Some clones in this sample may be carry-over from other donors' samples. The DNA for the CDR3 is TGTGCCAGCTCCCTACCGGGGACCGCGGAGTTCTTC. Amino acids: CASSLPGTAEFF.